This T cell receptor beta chain was identified during a study of blood T cell repertoires in COVID-19. Study context: Sites in the United States, Italy and Spain provided acute and convalescent COVID-19 samples. PBMCs, B-cell-depleted T cells, or T cells were the source of the cDNA or gDNA that made up the material.

The CDR3 has 13 residues. V was pared by 0 bases and J by 7 bases, with 8 bases between. The germline CDR1 and CDR2 sequences are SGDLS and YYNGEE. In its sample, this clone was seen once. In the original analysis: For nucleated cells, counts were estimated from reference gene primer amplification. Data came from immunoSEQ multiplex PCR; TCRdb stores just in-frame clones and leaves some out. The DNA was the basis for D and trimming; V, J and clone size are from that table. The sample holds some 88,000 clones; 65% to 90% are singletons and the top ten take 3.8%. The chain employs TRBV9 and TRBJ2-1, with D possibly TRBD1 on 6 matching bases. The receptor comes from a man aged 55 to 70 with acute or convalescent COVID-19. What was sequenced was peripheral blood. The CDR3 DNA reads as TGTGCCAGCAGCGTAGTACAGGGAAATGAGCAGTTCTTC. Translating gives CASSVVQGNEQFF.